These T cell receptor beta chains were read from a single sample in a study of blood T cell repertoires in COVID-19. Sequencing was performed with immunoSEQ multiplex PCR; in TCRdb, only in-frame clones are kept and a portion is missing. The sample lists 300,000 to 350,000 clones, 85% to 95% occurring once. The sample was PBMCs or T cells enriched from blood (not recorded which). These receptors originate from a woman between 25 and 40 years old who had been exposed to COVID-19. The CDR3 runs from the conserved cysteine through the conserved F or W. The order of the fields is V gene, clone size, CDR3 protein. Clone size, where shown, is once, few, many, or a class for clones that have expanded.

v_gene: TRBV7-2
abundance: NA
CDR3aa: CASSLSGLAETQYF

v_gene: TRBV5-1
abundance: few
CDR3aa: CASSLGAREAFF

v_gene: TRBV10-3
abundance: NA
CDR3aa: CAISESQGFRRGGTEAFF

v_gene: TRBV9
abundance: few
CDR3aa: CASSPRGTSTDTQYF

v_gene: TRBV14
abundance: NA
CDR3aa: CASSLQTGSSSPLHF

v_gene: TRBV10-3
abundance: NA
CDR3aa: CAITSGQGSYEQYF

v_gene: TRBV9
abundance: NA
CDR3aa: CASSVSGTGSSYEQYF

v_gene: TRBV21-1
abundance: NA
CDR3aa: CASTRLAGVTDTQYF

v_gene: TRBV19
abundance: NA
CDR3aa: CASAGTGTLLNGYTF

v_gene: TRBV27
abundance: NA
CDR3aa: CASSPGTEPPNTEAFF

v_gene: TRBV15
abundance: NA
CDR3aa: CATRTGNTEAFF

v_gene: TRBV11-2
abundance: NA
CDR3aa: CASSLGRDRVAEKLFF

v_gene: TRBV10-1
abundance: NA
CDR3aa: CASRGTGLRSGYTF

v_gene: TRBV6-5
abundance: NA
CDR3aa: CASSQQGALNYGYTF

v_gene: TRBV6-6
abundance: NA
CDR3aa: CASSGESWETQYF

v_gene: TRBV10-3
abundance: NA
CDR3aa: CAITPLRMGSNTEAFF

v_gene: TRBV3-1/TRBV3-2
abundance: NA
CDR3aa: CASSQVGGDVPFVNTEAFF

v_gene: TRBV6-1
abundance: NA
CDR3aa: CASSERRLARGDTQYF